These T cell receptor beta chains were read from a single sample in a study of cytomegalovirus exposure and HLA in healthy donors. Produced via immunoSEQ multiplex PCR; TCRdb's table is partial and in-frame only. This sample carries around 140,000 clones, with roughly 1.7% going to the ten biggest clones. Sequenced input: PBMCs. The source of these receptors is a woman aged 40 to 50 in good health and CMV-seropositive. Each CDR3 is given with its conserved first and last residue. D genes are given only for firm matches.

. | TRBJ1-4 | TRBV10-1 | CAGTRDTVNEKLFF | TGCGCCGGTACCCGGGACACAGTTAATGAAAAACTGTTTTTT
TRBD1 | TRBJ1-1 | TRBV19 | CASSTQGSTEAFF | TGTGCCAGTAGTACACAGGGGAGCACTGAAGCTTTCTTT
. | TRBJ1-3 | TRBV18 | CASSPRSTEYSGNTIYF | TGTGCCAGCTCACCGAGGTCGACAGAGTACTCTGGAAACACCATATATTTT
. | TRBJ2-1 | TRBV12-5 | CASGPEGSRRNEQFF | TGTGCTAGTGGTCCGGAGGGGTCGCGTCGTAATGAGCAGTTCTTC
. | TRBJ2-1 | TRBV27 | CASSLSQYNEQFF | TGTGCCAGCAGTTTATCGCAGTACAATGAGCAGTTCTTC
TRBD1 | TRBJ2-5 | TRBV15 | CATSTGTGLQETQYF | TGTGCCACCAGTACCGGGACAGGGTTACAAGAGACCCAGTACTTC
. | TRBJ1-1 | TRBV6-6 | CASSFSRNTEAFF | TGTGCCAGCAGTTTTTCCAGGAACACTGAAGCTTTCTTT
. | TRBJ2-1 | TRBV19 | CASTIADEQFF | TGTGCCAGTACCATAGCGGATGAGCAGTTCTTC
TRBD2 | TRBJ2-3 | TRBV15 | CATSTGGSTDTQYF | TGTGCCACCAGCACCGGGGGGAGCACAGATACGCAGTATTTT
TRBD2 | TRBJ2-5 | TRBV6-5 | CASSSPGGLETQYF | TGTGCCAGCAGTTCCCCGGGGGGACTCGAGACCCAGTACTTC
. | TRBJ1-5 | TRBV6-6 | CASSYINQPQHF | TGTGCCAGCAGTTACATAAATCAGCCCCAGCATTTT
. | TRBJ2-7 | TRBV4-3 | CASSQDTTRNEQYF | TGCGCCAGCAGCCAAGATACAACGAGGAACGAGCAGTACTTC
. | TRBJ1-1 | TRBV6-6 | CASSYSPSRAFF | TGTGCCAGCAGTTACTCCCCTAGTAGAGCTTTCTTT
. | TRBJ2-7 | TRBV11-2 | CASRLDSYEQYF | TGTGCCAGCAGACTTGACAGCTACGAGCAGTACTTC
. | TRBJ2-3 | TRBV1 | CTSRKVGGPSGRGTDTQYF | TGCACCAGCCGAAAAGTGGGGGGGCCTAGCGGGAGAGGCACAGATACGCAGTATTTT
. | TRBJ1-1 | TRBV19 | CASTRHRVGDTEALF | TGTGCCAGTACCCGGCACAGGGTGGGAGACACTGAAGCTCTCTTT
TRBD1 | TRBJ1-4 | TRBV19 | CASSDRGRSEKLFF | TGTGCCAGTAGTGACAGGGGCCGGAGTGAAAAACTGTTTTTT
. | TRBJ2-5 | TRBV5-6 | CASSLVGGGETQYF | TGTGCCAGCAGCTTGGTGGGCGGCGGGGAGACCCAGTACTTC
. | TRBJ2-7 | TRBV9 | CASSVDGRSYEQYF | TGTGCCAGCAGCGTAGACGGTCGGTCCTACGAGCAGTACTTC
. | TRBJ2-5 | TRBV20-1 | CSAQDWETQYF | TGCAGTGCTCAAGACTGGGAGACCCAGTACTTC
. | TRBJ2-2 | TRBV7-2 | CASSLVYGELFF | TGTGCCAGCAGCTTAGTTTACGGGGAGCTGTTTTTT
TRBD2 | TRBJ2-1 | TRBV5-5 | CASSFGLAEEFF | TGTGCCAGCAGCTTTGGGCTAGCGGAGGAGTTCTTC
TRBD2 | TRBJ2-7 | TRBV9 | CASSPTSGYEQYF | TGTGCCAGCAGTCCTACTAGCGGCTACGAGCAGTACTTC
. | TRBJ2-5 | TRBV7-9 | CASRQPSYTGETQYF | TGTGCCAGCCGCCAACCATCGTATACGGGAGAGACCCAGTACTTC